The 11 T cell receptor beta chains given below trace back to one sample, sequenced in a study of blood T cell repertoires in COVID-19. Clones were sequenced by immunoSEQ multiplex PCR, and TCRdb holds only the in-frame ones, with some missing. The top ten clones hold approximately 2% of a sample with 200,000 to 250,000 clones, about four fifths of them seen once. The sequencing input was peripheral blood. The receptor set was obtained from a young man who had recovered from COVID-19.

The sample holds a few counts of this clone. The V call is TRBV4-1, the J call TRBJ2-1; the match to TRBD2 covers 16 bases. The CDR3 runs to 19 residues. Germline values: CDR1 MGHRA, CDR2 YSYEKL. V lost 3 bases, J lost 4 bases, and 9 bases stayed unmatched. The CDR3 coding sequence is TGCGCCAGCAGCCACCCGGGACTAGCGGGGGGGCCGGAATACAATGAGCAGTTCTTC. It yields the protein CASSHPGLAGGPEYNEQFF.

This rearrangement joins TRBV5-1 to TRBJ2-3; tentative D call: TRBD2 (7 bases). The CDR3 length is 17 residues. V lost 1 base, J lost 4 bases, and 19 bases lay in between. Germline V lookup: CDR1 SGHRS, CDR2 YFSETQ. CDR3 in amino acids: CASSLLPAGASADTQYF. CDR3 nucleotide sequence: TGCGCCAGCAGCTTGTTGCCTGCGGGGGCCTCTGCAGATACGCAGTATTTT.

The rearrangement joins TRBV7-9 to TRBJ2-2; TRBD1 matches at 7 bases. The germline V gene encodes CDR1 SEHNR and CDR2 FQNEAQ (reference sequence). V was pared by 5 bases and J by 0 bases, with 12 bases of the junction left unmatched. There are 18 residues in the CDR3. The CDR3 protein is CASSLTRDSGANTGELFF. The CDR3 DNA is TGTGCCAGCAGCCTAACCCGGGACAGCGGCGCGAACACCGGGGAGCTGTTTTTT.

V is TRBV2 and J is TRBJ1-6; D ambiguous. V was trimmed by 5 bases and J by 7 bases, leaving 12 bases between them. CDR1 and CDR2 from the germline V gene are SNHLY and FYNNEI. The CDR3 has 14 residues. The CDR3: CASSSGRRNSPLHF. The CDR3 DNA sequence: TGTGCCAGCAGTAGCGGACGCAGAAATTCACCCCTCCACTTT.

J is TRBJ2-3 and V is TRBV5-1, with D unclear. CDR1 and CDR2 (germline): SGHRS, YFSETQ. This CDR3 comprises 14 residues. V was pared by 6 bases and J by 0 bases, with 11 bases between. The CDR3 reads CASKSRTSTDTQYF. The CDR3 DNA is TGCGCCAGCAAGAGTAGAACTAGCACAGATACGCAGTATTTT.

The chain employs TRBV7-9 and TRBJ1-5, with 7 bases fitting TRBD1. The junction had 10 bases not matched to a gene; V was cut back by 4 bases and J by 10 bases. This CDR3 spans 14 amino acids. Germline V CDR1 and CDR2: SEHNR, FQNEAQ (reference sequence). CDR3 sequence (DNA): TGTGCCAGCAGCTCGGGGACAGACCTCCCTCCCCAGCATTTT. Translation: CASSSGTDLPPQHF.

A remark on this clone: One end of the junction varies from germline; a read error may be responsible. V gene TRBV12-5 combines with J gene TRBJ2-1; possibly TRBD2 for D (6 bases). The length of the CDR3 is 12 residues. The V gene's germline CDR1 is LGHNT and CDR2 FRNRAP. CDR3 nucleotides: TGTGCTAGTGGTTTGGACTCTCTAGCGTCGGTCTTC. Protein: CASGLDSLASVF.

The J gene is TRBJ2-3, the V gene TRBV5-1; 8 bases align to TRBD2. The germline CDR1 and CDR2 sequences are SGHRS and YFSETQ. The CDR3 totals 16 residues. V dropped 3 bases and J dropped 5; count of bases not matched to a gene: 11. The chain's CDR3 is CASSWGRGGPEDTQYF. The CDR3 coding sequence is TGCGCCAGCAGCTGGGGGCGCGGGGGGCCCGAAGATACGCAGTATTTT.

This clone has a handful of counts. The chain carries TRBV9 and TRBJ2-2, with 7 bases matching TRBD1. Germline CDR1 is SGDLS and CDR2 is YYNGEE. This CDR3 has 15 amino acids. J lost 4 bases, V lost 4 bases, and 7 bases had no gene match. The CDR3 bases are TGTGCCAGCAGCCCCACCAGACAGGGCACCGGGGAGCTGTTTTTT. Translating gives CASSPTRQGTGELFF.

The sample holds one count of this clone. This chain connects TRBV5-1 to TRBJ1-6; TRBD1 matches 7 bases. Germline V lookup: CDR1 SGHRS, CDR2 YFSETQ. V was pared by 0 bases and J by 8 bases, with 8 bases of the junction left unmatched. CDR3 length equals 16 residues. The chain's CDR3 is CASSLASGQSHSPLHF. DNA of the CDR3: TGCGCCAGCAGCTTGGCCTCGGGACAGTCCCATTCACCCCTCCACTTT.

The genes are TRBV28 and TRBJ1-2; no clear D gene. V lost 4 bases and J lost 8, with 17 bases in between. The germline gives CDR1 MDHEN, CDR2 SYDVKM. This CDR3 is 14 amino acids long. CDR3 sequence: CASSSWSRLRGYTF. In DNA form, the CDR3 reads TGTGCCAGCAGTTCATGGTCCCGGTTGCGAGGCTACACCTTC.